These 8 T cell receptor beta chains were all obtained from the same sample, sequenced in a study of molecular identifiers for immune sequencing clone quantification. TCRdb re-called the PCR reads through MiXCR, storing one row per CDR3 protein. The table shows about 640,000 distinct CDR3 sequences, with just under 20% occurring only once. The material sequenced was naive CD8+ T cells from blood, with Jurkat cell RNA spiked in. The subset: FACS-sorted CD8+CD4-CCR7+CD45RA+ naive T cells. The receptors come from a human donor in good health. Some libraries in this study had Jurkat cell RNA spiked in.

The sample holds many counts of this clonotype. V and J are TRBV2 and TRBJ1-1; D possibly corresponds to TRBD1 (5 bases). CDR3 length: 14 residues. V was pared by 4 bases and J by 0 bases, with 9 bases between. CDR1 SNHLY and CDR2 FYNNEI come from the germline V gene. CDR3 sequence (DNA): TGTGCCAGCAGTGTTCAGGACATGAACACTGAAGCTTTCTTT. Protein: CASSVQDMNTEAFF.

Many counts were recorded for this clonotype. The genes are TRBV20-1 and TRBJ2-3; 9 bases agree with TRBD2. CDR1 is DFQATT and CDR2 is SNEGSKA in the germline V gene (reference sequence). V dropped 3 bases and J dropped 3; count of bases not matched to a gene: 16. The CDR3 is 18 residues long. CDR3 sequence (DNA): TGCAGTGCTAGTCTGAAGGGGGGGGTAGCGGGAGCGACAGATACGCAGTATTTT. It is translated as CSASLKGGVAGATDTQYF.

This clonotype was observed at least ten times. The rearrangement joins TRBV30 to TRBJ2-5; 8 bases fit TRBD2. This CDR3 contains 15 residues. V shed 6 bases, J shed 1 base, and the junction held 10 bases outside the gene matches. Germline loops: CDR1 GTSNPN, CDR2 SVGIG (reference sequence). The CDR3 spells CACTKSGSSQETQYF. The CDR3 region has the DNA TGTGCCTGCACTAAAAGCGGGAGTAGCCAAGAGACCCAGTACTTC.

This clonotype has just a few counts. The rearrangement joins TRBV4-3 to TRBJ1-1, with 10 nucleotides matching TRBD1. Germline V gene data show CDR1 as LGHNA and CDR2 as YSLEER. V shed 2 bases, J shed 4 bases, and the junction held 13 bases outside the gene matches. The CDR3 is 18 residues long. CDR3 region: CASSQQDRGFELGTEAFF. DNA for the CDR3: TGCGCCAGCAGCCAACAGGACAGGGGGTTCGAGTTGGGCACTGAAGCTTTCTTT.

This clonotype has ten or more counts. The V call is TRBV2, the J call TRBJ1-5; TRBD1 agrees at 8 bases. Germline values: CDR1 SNHLY, CDR2 FYNNEI. CDR3 length: 14 residues. The junction had 6 bases not matched to a gene; V was cut back by 4 bases and J by 7 bases. CDR3 bases: TGTGCCAGCAGTGTTCCGGGACAGGCACAGCCCCAGCATTTT. Its translation: CASSVPGQAQPQHF. The full variable domain, completed using reference TRBV2 and TRBJ1-5, is EPEVTQTPSHQVTQMGQEVILRCVPISNHLYFYWYRQILGQKVEFLVSFYNNEISEKSEIFDDQFSVERPDGSNFTLKIRSTKLEDSAMYFCASSVPGQAQPQHFGDGTRLSIL.

A remark on this clonotype: A clone one base away is much larger, so this may be a read error. V is TRBV12-5 and J is TRBJ2-2, with D maybe TRBD2 (6 bases). The CDR3 runs to 13 residues. Germline-derived CDR1 and CDR2 are LGHNT and FRNRAP. The chain's CDR3 is CASGLLGAGGLFF. The CDR3 coding sequence is TGTGCTAGTGGTTTGCTCGGAGCCGGGGGGCTGTTTTTT. The full variable domain, with the rest looked up from reference TRBV12-5 and TRBJ2-2, is DARVTQTPRHKVTEMGQEVTMRCQPILGHNTVFWYRQTMMQGLELLAYFRNRAPLDDSGMPKDRFSAEMPDATLATLKIQPSEPRDSAVYFCASGLLGAGGLFFGEGSRLTVL.

Many counts were recorded for this clonotype. The J gene is TRBJ2-3, the V gene TRBV13, with 11 nucleotides matching TRBD2. The CDR3 extends over 15 amino acids. With V trimmed by 5 bases and J by 4 bases, 5 bases remained unmatched. Germline-derived CDR1 and CDR2 are PRHDT and FYEKMQ (reference sequence). DNA for the CDR3: TGTGCCAGCAGCCCAGGACTAGCGGGTTCAGATACGCAGTATTTT. Amino acid sequence: CASSPGLAGSDTQYF.

The chain joins TRBV11-2 to TRBJ2-7; 10 bases are shared with TRBD2. This CDR3 spans 14 amino acids. The ends lost 5 bases at V and 4 bases at J; junction bases unmatched: 5. Germline CDR1 is SGHAT and CDR2 is FQNNGV. The CDR3, as DNA: TGTGCCAGCAGCCTACCAGCGGGAGGGTACGAGCAGTACTTC. It is translated as CASSLPAGGYEQYF.